This T cell receptor beta chain is drawn from a study of regulatory T cells in long-lasting Graves disease. Construction of TCR beta libraries relied on iRepertoire HTBI primers and on Arm-PCR targeting CDR3 regions. TCRdb re-analysed the multiplex PCR reads in MiXCR, keeping a single row per CDR3 protein. Among about 540,000 distinct CDR3 sequences listed, less than 15% were seen once. Study-level results: TRBV28, TRBJ1-2 and TRBJ2-5 were favored in persistent disease.

This clonotype was recorded many times. Its target is unknown. Time point denoted: newly diagnosed GD, antithyroid drugs for less than 3 months. Making the TCR library involved RNA that had been extracted from PBMCs. V gave up 2 bases and J gave up 8 bases; unmatched junction bases: 4. This CDR3 region has 13 residues. Germline CDR1 SNHLY, CDR2 FYNNEI. A further study also used this sample, focusing on T cells in Graves' hyperthyroidism and ophthalmopathy. That paper notes: A patient was excluded if there was uncontrolled infection, other autoimmune disease, pregnancy or lactation.

The sample was peripheral blood mononuclear cells (PBMCs), taken at new diagnosis, from a patient treated with antithyroid drugs. The chain employs TRBV2 and TRBJ2-3; 7 bases match TRBD1. The source of this sequence is a man under 40 with Graves disease. CDR3 nucleotide sequence: TGTGCCAGCAGTGAACGACAGGGCGGTACGCAGTATTTT. Its translation: CASSERQGGTQYF.